This T cell receptor beta chain was recovered during a study of Graves' ophthalmopathy and Graves' hyperthyroidism. CDR3 length: 13 amino acids. Trimming removed 3 bases from V and 8 bases from J; junction bases left unmatched: 8. CDR1 is DFQATT, CDR2 SNEGSKA, per germline (reference sequence). The sample holds many counts of this clonotype. As the template, RNA transcripts were used to amplify TCR beta CDR3 regions. Amplification began with first-round RT-PCR using HTBI primers, then second-round multiplex PCR was performed. A single record per CDR3 protein comes from TCRdb applying MiXCR to the multiplex PCR reads. Counted here are 400,000 to 500,000 distinct CDR3 sequences, around 20% occurring once; the ten biggest clones make up around 3%.

The receptor comes from a woman aged 18-29 years with stable Graves' hyperthyroidism. The sample consisted of peripheral blood. The rearrangement joins TRBV20-1 to TRBJ1-2, with TRBD1 matching 8 bases. The CDR3, as DNA: TGCAGTGCTAGGGAACAGGGGGGTCGGGGCTACACCTTC. It specifies CSAREQGGRGYTF.